Each of the 29 T cell receptor beta chains below was sequenced from the same sample in a study of blood T cell repertoires in COVID-19. TCRdb keeps only in-frame clones here, not all; method: immunoSEQ multiplex PCR. The table includes roughly 160,000 clones, about four fifths detected once. The sequencing sample was made of peripheral blood. The receptors come from a woman aged 60 to 75 with COVID-19, enrolled during active disease.

The rearrangement uses TRBV30 and TRBJ2-5; weak D call: TRBD2 (6 bases). CDR3 length: 16 residues. CDR1 GTSNPN and CDR2 SVGIG come from the germline V gene (reference sequence). V was pared by 1 base and J by 5 bases, with 20 bases between. The CDR3 region is CAWSAGLTPARETQYF. CDR3 sequence (DNA): TGTGCCTGGAGTGCAGGACTAACGCCTGCAAGGGAGACCCAGTACTTC.

This clone has only one observation. V and J are TRBV12-3 or TRBV12-4 and TRBJ1-2, with D unresolved. This CDR3 has 12 amino acids. The V end was cut by 5 bases, the J end by 10 bases, with 14 bases between. In nucleotides, the CDR3 is TGTGCCAGCAGTCCGCGTGGAGTGATCTACACCTTC. It yields the protein CASSPRGVIYTF.

This clone was observed a handful of times. J is TRBJ2-3 and V is TRBV29-1, with 11 nucleotides matching TRBD2. Germline V CDR1 and CDR2: SQVTM, ANQGSEA. This CDR3 has 15 amino acids. The V and J ends lost 4 bases and 6 bases, in that order; junction bases with no gene match: 9. The CDR3: CSVADSGRALDTQYF. CDR3 sequence (DNA): TGCAGCGTTGCCGATAGCGGGAGGGCCTTGGATACGCAGTATTTT.

V gene TRBV15 combines with J gene TRBJ1-3; no clear D gene. The CDR3 consists of 15 residues. The V gene's germline CDR1 is LNHNV and CDR2 YYDKDF (reference sequence). Trimming pared 1 base from V and 0 bases from J, leaving 7 bases between. As DNA, the CDR3 is TGTGCCACCAGCAGAGTAGCTGCCTCTGGAAACACCATATATTTT. Protein: CATSRVAASGNTIYF.

V gene TRBV11-3 combines with J gene TRBJ2-3; 8 nucleotides line up with TRBD2. The CDR3 spans 15 residues. The J segment lost 1 base and the V segment lost 6 bases, leaving 6 bases of the junction unmatched. Germline loops: CDR1 SGHNT, CDR2 YENEEA. The CDR3: CASSHSGARTDTQYF. CDR3 coding DNA: TGTGCCAGCAGTCATAGCGGGGCGCGCACAGATACGCAGTATTTT.

This clone was recorded once. The rearrangement uses TRBV11-3 and TRBJ2-5, with TRBD1 identical over 7 bases. The CDR3 length is 15 residues. Trimming at V came to 7 bases and at J to 2 bases, leaving 10 bases not matched to a gene. In germline, CDR1 is SGHNT, CDR2 YENEEA. Here the CDR3 DNA reads TGTGCCAGCACCAACCCCGGGACAGTACAAGAGACCCAGTACTTC. Amino acid sequence: CASTNPGTVQETQYF.

A few counts support this clone. The V and J genes are TRBV6-1 and TRBJ1-5, with D perhaps matching TRBD1 (6 bases). Germline lookup yields CDR1 MNHNS and CDR2 SASEGT. V dropped 4 bases and J dropped 0 bases, with 13 bases sitting between them. CDR3 size: 16 residues. CDR3 in DNA: TGTGCCAGCAGTGCCCTTACAGGGTATAGCAATCAGCCCCAGCATTTT. Its translation is CASSALTGYSNQPQHF.

The V gene is TRBV7-9, the J gene TRBJ2-6; 8 nucleotides match TRBD1. The J segment lost 2 bases and the V segment lost 3 bases, leaving 9 bases of the junction unmatched. The CDR3 spans 18 residues. CDR1 is SEHNR and CDR2 is FQNEAQ in the germline V gene (reference sequence). The CDR3 region is CASSLGSTQGAGANVLTF. The DNA of the CDR3 is TGTGCCAGCAGCTTGGGAAGTACACAGGGGGCTGGGGCCAACGTCCTGACTTTC. The full variable domain, its missing parts supplied by reference TRBV7-9 and TRBJ2-6, is DTGVSQNPRHKITKRGQNVTFRCDPISEHNRLYWYRQTLGQGPEFLTYFQNEAQLEKSRLLSDRFSAERPKGSFSTLEIQRTEQGDSAMYLCASSLGSTQGAGANVLTFGAGSRLTVL.

The chain combines TRBV7-8 with TRBJ2-3; the match to TRBD2 covers 14 bases. From germline, CDR1 is SGHVS and CDR2 FQNEAQ. The V segment lost 6 bases and the J segment 10 bases; nucleotides outside the gene matches: 21. This CDR3 is built from 19 residues. CDR3 nucleotides: TGTGCCAGCAGGAAATTAGGGGGGACTAGCGGGAGCGTTTCCCCCGCGCAGTATTTT. It is translated as CASRKLGGTSGSVSPAQYF.

The chain couples TRBV6-6 to TRBJ1-2; D gene ambiguous. The V end lost 9 bases, the J end lost 2 bases, and 10 bases lay between the germline ends. Germline V CDR1 and CDR2: MNHNY, SVGAGI (reference sequence). The CDR3 covers 12 residues. CDR3 nucleotides: TGTGCCAGTCGAGGAGGGAACTATGGCTACACCTTC. It yields the protein CASRGGNYGYTF.

The chain recombines TRBV6-2 or TRBV6-3 with TRBJ2-7; 12 nucleotides match TRBD2. The CDR3 length is 16 residues. With 0 bases clipped from V and 4 bases from J, the junction kept 4 bases outside the gene matches. From germline, CDR1 is MNHEY and CDR2 SVGEGT. CDR3 nucleotide sequence: TGTGCCAGCAGTTACTCGACTAGCGGGAGTCTGTACGAGCAGTACTTC. Translation gives CASSYSTSGSLYEQYF.

This clone has only one observation. The chain employs TRBV4-3 and TRBJ2-7; a possible D gene is TRBD1 (6 bases). The V and J ends lost 3 bases and 6 bases respectively, with 12 bases between them. The CDR3 contains 13 residues. Germline CDR1 is LGHNA and CDR2 is YSLEER. The CDR3 sequence: CASSHGQGREQYF. The CDR3 DNA reads TGCGCCAGCAGCCATGGGCAGGGGCGCGAGCAGTACTTC.

This clone occurred a few times. The rearrangement links TRBV11-2 to TRBJ2-5, with 9 bases fitting TRBD1. J lost 5 bases, V lost 7 bases, and 17 bases had no gene match. CDR1 and CDR2 (germline): SGHAT, FQNNGV. CDR3 length equals 17 residues. The CDR3 region is CASIPTVGQGLGETQYF. The CDR3 DNA follows: TGTGCCAGCATCCCGACCGTGGGACAGGGACTGGGGGAGACCCAGTACTTC.

V gene TRBV3-1 (or the pseudogene TRBV3-2) combines with J gene TRBJ2-5; TRBD2 is a possible D gene (5 bases). The ends were cut back, 4 bases at V and 2 bases at J, with 11 bases in the middle. CDR1 and CDR2 (germline): LGHDT, YNNKEL (reference sequence). This CDR3 has 14 amino acids. The CDR3 loop is CASSPSGRQETQYF. The CDR3 coding sequence is TGTGCCAGCAGCCCCAGCGGACGGCAAGAGACCCAGTACTTC.

The chain couples TRBV14 to TRBJ2-1; D ambiguous. Trimming removed 8 bases from V and 3 bases from J, with 14 bases in between. Per the germline V gene, CDR1 is SGHDN and CDR2 is FVKESK. The CDR3 extends over 14 amino acids. CDR3 sequence (DNA): TGTGCCAGCGCTCGATCGCGGTTCTACAATGAGCAGTTCTTC. This gives the protein CASARSRFYNEQFF.

The V call is TRBV4-1, the J call TRBJ1-1; no definite D call. The V end lost 2 bases, the J end lost 0 bases, and 10 bases lay between the germline ends. The CDR3 is 15 residues long. The germline gives CDR1 MGHRA, CDR2 YSYEKL. The CDR3 DNA sequence: TGCGCCAGCAGCCAAACGCTTCAGTTGAACACTGAAGCTTTCTTT. Its protein is CASSQTLQLNTEAFF.

The chain combines TRBV29-1 with TRBJ1-3; D gene ambiguous. The germline V gene has CDR1 SQVTM and CDR2 ANQGSEA. The CDR3 totals 12 residues. Deletions cut 7 bases from V and 2 bases from J, with 9 bases between. CDR3 in DNA: TGCAGCGCCGGGGAAGCTGGAAACACCATATATTTT. This codes for CSAGEAGNTIYF.

The CDR3 DNA is TGTGCCAGCAGTCGGCTTCCGGGACAGGGAGGGTACACTGAAGCTTTCTTT. It specifies CASSRLPGQGGYTEAFF. This sequence joins TRBV6-6 and TRBJ1-1, with 9 bases fitting TRBD1. This CDR3 is built from 17 residues. After removal of 5 bases from V and 3 bases from J, the junction contained 13 bases not matched to a gene. CDR1 is MNHNY and CDR2 is SVGAGI in the germline V gene (reference sequence).

The gene calls are TRBV5-1 and TRBJ1-4, with D possibly being TRBD1 (5 bases). V was shortened by 6 bases and J by 0 bases, with 12 bases between the two germline ends. The CDR3 contains 15 residues. Germline V gene lookup returns CDR1 SGHRS and CDR2 YFSETQ. CDR3 sequence reads: CASKHGGATNEKLFF. In DNA form, the CDR3 reads TGCGCCAGCAAGCACGGAGGGGCAACTAATGAAAAACTGTTTTTT.

The chain links TRBV2 to TRBJ1-2, with D possibly TRBD1 on 6 matching bases. V lost 8 bases to trimming and J lost 5 bases, with 15 bases between them. The CDR3 spans 13 residues. Germline values: CDR1 SNHLY, CDR2 FYNNEI. CDR3 sequence reads: CASGTPALYGYTF. The CDR3 coding sequence is TGTGCCAGCGGGACACCGGCCCTTTATGGCTACACCTTC.

This clone showed up just once. V and J are TRBV19 and TRBJ2-1; the match to TRBD1 covers 8 bases. CDR3 size: 15 residues. V shed 4 bases and J 3 bases; nucleotides not matched to a gene: 5. Germline CDR1 and CDR2: LNHDA and SQIVND (reference sequence). The CDR3 DNA is TGTGCCAGTAGTAGCTCAACAGGGGGCTACAATGAGCAGTTCTTC. As protein: CASSSSTGGYNEQFF. Together with reference TRBV19 and TRBJ2-1, the CDR3 gives the full variable domain: DGGITQSPKYLFRKEGQNVTLSCEQNLNHDAMYWYRQDPGQGLRLIYYSQIVNDFQKGDIAEGYSVSREKKESFPLTVTSAQKNPTAFYLCASSSSTGGYNEQFFGPGTRLTVL.

In DNA, the CDR3 is TGTGCCAGCAGTACACACGGGACAGGGGGTCGGTACGAGCAGTACTTC. Translation: CASSTHGTGGRYEQYF. The gene calls are TRBV28 and TRBJ2-7; 11 bases are shared with TRBD1. From germline, CDR1 is MDHEN and CDR2 SYDVKM. Losses at the gene ends were 5 bases for V and 4 bases for J; bases not matched to a gene: 10. The CDR3 is 16 amino acids.

The chain links TRBV19 to TRBJ1-6, with a weak D call TRBD1 (5 bases). Germline V gene sequence: CDR1 LNHDA, CDR2 SQIVND (reference sequence). There are 16 residues in the CDR3. V lost 4 bases to trimming and J lost 0 bases, with 10 bases between them. CDR3 sequence reads: CASSSRQSSYNSPLHF. DNA for the CDR3: TGTGCCAGTAGTAGTCGACAGAGCTCCTATAATTCACCCCTCCACTTT.

The chain couples TRBV11-3 to TRBJ2-2, with TRBD2 as a possible D gene (5 bases). The germline CDR1 and CDR2 sequences are SGHNT and YENEEA. The germline V and J ends were trimmed by 3 bases and 7 bases, with 9 bases remaining between them. The CDR3 is 13 residues long. The CDR3 region has the DNA TGTGCCAGCAGCTTTAGGGAGATCGGGGAGCTGTTTTTT. Translation: CASSFREIGELFF.

With regard to this clone: The same CDR3 can be traced to other DNA sequences in this sample. The chain joins TRBV19 to TRBJ2-3, with TRBD1 matching 7 bases. V was pared by 3 bases and J by 4 bases, with 4 bases of the junction left unmatched. The CDR3 spans 14 residues. CDR1 is LNHDA and CDR2 is SQIVND in the germline V gene (reference sequence). The CDR3: CASSMNRGSDTQYF. CDR3 in DNA: TGTGCCAGTAGTATGAACAGGGGATCAGATACGCAGTATTTT.

The chain has TRBV28 and TRBJ1-5; the D gene is possibly TRBD1 (6 bases). CDR1 MDHEN and CDR2 SYDVKM come from the germline V gene. This CDR3 has 15 amino acids. With 6 bases removed from V and 1 base from J, the gap between germline ends came to 13 bases. CDR3 loop: CASSLQGGSNQPQHF. The CDR3 DNA is TGTGCCAGCAGCCTACAGGGCGGAAGCAATCAGCCCCAGCATTTT.

Here the CDR3 reads CASKHQETQYF. DNA of the CDR3: TGTGCCAGCAAACATCAAGAGACCCAGTACTTC. This rearrangement joins TRBV6-6 to TRBJ2-5; unclear D gene. The CDR3 runs to 11 residues. Germline assignment: CDR1 MNHNY and CDR2 SVGAGI (reference sequence). V lost 7 bases and J 2 bases, leaving 5 bases between the germline ends.

The chain carries TRBV5-1 and TRBJ1-2, with 9 bases that match TRBD1. Germline CDR1 reads SGHRS; CDR2 reads YFSETQ. The J segment lost 3 bases and the V segment lost 7 bases, leaving 7 bases of the junction unmatched. The CDR3 is made up of 14 amino acids. For the CDR3, the DNA is TGCGCCAGCTCAGGACAGGGGTTGTACTATGGCTACACCTTC. Encoded protein: CASSGQGLYYGYTF.

V and J are TRBV10-2 and TRBJ1-5, with 7 bases matching TRBD1. CDR1 is WSHSY and CDR2 is SAAADI in the germline V gene. This CDR3 comprises 15 residues. J lost 5 bases, V lost 5 bases, and 9 bases had no gene match. The CDR3 nucleotides are TGCGCCAGCAGTACCCCCGACAGGGCACATCAGCCCCAGCATTTT. This translates into CASSTPDRAHQPQHF.